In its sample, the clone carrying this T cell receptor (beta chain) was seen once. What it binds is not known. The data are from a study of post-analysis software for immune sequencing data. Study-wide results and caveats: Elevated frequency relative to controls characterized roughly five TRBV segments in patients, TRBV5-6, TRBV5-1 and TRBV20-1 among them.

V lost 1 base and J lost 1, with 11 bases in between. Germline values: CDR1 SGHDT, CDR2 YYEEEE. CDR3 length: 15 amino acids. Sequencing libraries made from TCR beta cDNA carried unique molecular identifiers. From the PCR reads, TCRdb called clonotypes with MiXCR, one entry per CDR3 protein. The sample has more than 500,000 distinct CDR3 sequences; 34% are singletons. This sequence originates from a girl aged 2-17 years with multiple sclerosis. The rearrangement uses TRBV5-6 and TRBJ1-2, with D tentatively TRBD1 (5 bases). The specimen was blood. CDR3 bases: TGTGCCAGCAGCTTGCCGGGGACTGTTAACTATGGCTACACCTTC. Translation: CASSLPGTVNYGYTF.